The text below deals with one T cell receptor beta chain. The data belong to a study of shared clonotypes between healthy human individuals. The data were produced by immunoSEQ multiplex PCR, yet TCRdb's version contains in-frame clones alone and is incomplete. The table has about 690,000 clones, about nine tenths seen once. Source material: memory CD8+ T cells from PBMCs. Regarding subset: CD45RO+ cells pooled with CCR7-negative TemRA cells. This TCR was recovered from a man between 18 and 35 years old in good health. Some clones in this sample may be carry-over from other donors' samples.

Here the CDR3 reads CAISDPGGSTYEQYF. CDR3 nucleotides: TGTGCCATCAGTGACCCTGGCGGGTCAACCTACGAGCAGTACTTC. The V call is TRBV10-3, the J call TRBJ2-7; TRBD2 is a possible D gene (5 bases). V was shortened by 3 bases and J by 2 bases, with 14 bases between the two germline ends. This CDR3 spans 15 amino acids. The germline CDR1 and CDR2 sequences are ENHRY and SYGVKD.